This TCR beta chain was documented in a study of CD8 T cells in Susac syndrome. Note on this clonotype: One end of the junction is discordant with germline, which a read error may explain.

RNA, at about 0.45 to 1 ug, was reverse transcribed with random hexamers. TCRdb fed the immunoSEQ multiplex PCR reads into MiXCR, producing one record per CDR3 protein. This table has about 80,000 distinct CDR3 sequences, approximately 95% appearing once. This sequence originates from a human donor with Susac syndrome. The sequencing input was CD8+ T cells from PBMCs.

The CDR3 region is CASSLEGPSTEVFF. CDR3 coding DNA: TGTGCCAGCAGTTTAGAGGGGCCCTCCACTGAAGTTTTCTTT. The gene calls are TRBV12-3 or TRBV12-4 and TRBJ1-1; TRBD1 might be the D (5 bases). This CDR3 has 14 amino acids.